The TCR beta chain described here comes from a study of T-cell memory formation after mild COVID-19. Study in general: TCR clusters mostly belonged to single donors.

This clonotype was picked up a small number of times. TCRdb re-called the 5' RACE reads through MiXCR, storing one row per CDR3 protein. The sample lists roughly 200,000 distinct CDR3 sequences, about 22% occurring once. Germline CDR1 and CDR2: SGHDT and YYEEEE. The length of the CDR3 is 14 residues. The V end lost 0 bases, the J end lost 5 bases, and 11 bases lay between the germline ends. Sequences were obtained from PBMCs or a T cell subset sorted from them (not recorded which). The TCR comes from an adult woman who had mild COVID-19 (a few samples of this study predate the infection). Cell type and time point are not known. The rearrangement uses TRBV5-6 and TRBJ1-1; D remains unclear. CDR3 DNA sequence: TGTGCCAGCAGCTTGGGCGTCCCTAGGACTGAAGCTTTCTTT. This encodes CASSLGVPRTEAFF.